What follows are 30 T cell receptor beta chains derived from one specimen sequenced in a study of T-cell memory formation after mild COVID-19. In TCRdb, the 5' RACE reads were re-called with MiXCR into one record per CDR3 protein. The data show 150,000 to 200,000 distinct CDR3 sequences, with roughly 23% seen just once and 23% held by the top ten. Material for sequencing was PBMCs or a T cell subset sorted from them (not recorded which). The receptors were sampled from an adult woman who had mild COVID-19 (a few samples of this study predate the infection). Cell type and time point are not known.

The V and J genes are TRBV5-4 and TRBJ2-1, with 10 bases fitting TRBD2. The germline CDR1 and CDR2 sequences are SGHNT and YYREEE (reference sequence). This CDR3 spans 16 amino acids. V dropped 4 bases and J dropped 3; count of bases not matched to a gene: 7. In nucleotides, the CDR3 is TGTGCCAGCAGCCCGCTTGGGACTAGCGTCTACAATGAGCAGTTCTTC. It yields the protein CASSPLGTSVYNEQFF. Filled out from reference TRBV5-4 and TRBJ2-1, the complete variable domain reads ETGVTQSPTHLIKTRGQQVTLRCSSQSGHNTVSWYQQALGQGPQFIFQYYREEENGRGNFPPRFSGLQFPNYSSELNVNALELDDSALYLCASSPLGTSVYNEQFFGPGTRLTVL.

This clonotype was found a few times. The chain is built from TRBV7-8 and TRBJ2-1; D possibly corresponds to TRBD1 (6 bases). V was cut by 1 base and J by 7 bases, with 17 bases left in between. The CDR3 length is 16 residues. Germline values: CDR1 SGHVS, CDR2 FQNEAQ. The CDR3 DNA reads TGTGCCAGCAGCTTAGTCGCGGACAGCTATGATAATGAGCAGTTCTTC. It specifies CASSLVADSYDNEQFF.

This clonotype has just a few counts. DNA for the CDR3: TGTGCCAGTACCTTTGACATGTCTGGGGCCAACGTCCTGACTTTC. The encoded protein is CASTFDMSGANVLTF. The rearrangement joins TRBV19 to TRBJ2-6; D gene unclear. V gave up 7 bases and J gave up 1 base, with 11 bases separating them. CDR1 and CDR2 from the germline V gene are LNHDA and SQIVND (reference sequence). This CDR3 spans 15 amino acids.

This clonotype was detected many times. The V call is TRBV4-1, the J call TRBJ2-1; a weak D match, TRBD1 (7 bases). Germline V gene lookup returns CDR1 MGHRA and CDR2 YSYEKL. The CDR3 extends over 15 amino acids. V was trimmed by 6 bases and J by 9 bases, leaving 21 bases between them. The CDR3 protein is CASSRIGGGVGEQFF. CDR3 coding DNA: TGCGCCAGCAGTCGTATAGGGGGCGGGGTAGGTGAGCAGTTCTTC.

The chain has TRBV24-1 and TRBJ2-1; D not certain. The V end was cut by 3 bases, the J end by 4 bases, with 3 bases between. CDR3 length: 12 amino acids. Germline-derived CDR1 and CDR2 are KGHDR and SFDVKD. The CDR3 nucleotides read TGTGCCACCAGTGATCAATACAATGAGCAGTTCTTC. It yields the protein CATSDQYNEQFF.

This rearrangement joins TRBV5-1 to TRBJ1-2, with D perhaps TRBD1 (5 bases). This CDR3 has 14 residues. The germline V gene encodes CDR1 SGHRS and CDR2 YFSETQ. The V end lost 4 bases, the J end lost 7 bases, and 17 bases lay between the germline ends. CDR3 loop: CASSLGTEPLGYTF. The CDR3 DNA reads as TGCGCCAGCAGCCTGGGGACGGAGCCTCTTGGCTACACCTTC.

This clonotype was picked up a small number of times. The chain is built from TRBV7-8 and TRBJ2-3, with D perhaps matching TRBD2 (7 bases). V lost 1 base and J 2 bases, leaving 13 bases between the germline ends. CDR3 length: 16 amino acids. Per germline, CDR1 SGHVS and CDR2 FQNEAQ. In DNA form, the CDR3 reads TGTGCCAGCAGCTTAGATGGGCGGGGGCTCACAGATACGCAGTATTTT. It encodes CASSLDGRGLTDTQYF. The complete variable domain, with remaining parts taken from reference TRBV7-8 and TRBJ2-3, reads GAGVSQSPRYKVAKRGQDVALRCDPISGHVSLFWYQQALGQGPEFLTYFQNEAQLDKSGLPSDRFFAERPEGSVSTLKIQRTQQEDSAVYLCASSLDGRGLTDTQYFGPGTRLTVL.

The chain couples TRBV20-1 to TRBJ2-3, with D perhaps given as TRBD1 or TRBD2 (5 bases each). Between the trimmed V and J ends, which lost 4 bases and 2 bases, there was a span of 22 bases. In germline, CDR1 is DFQATT, CDR2 SNEGSKA (reference sequence). This CDR3 comprises 17 residues. The CDR3 bases are TGCAGTGCTACAGACTACCGGGACCCATACTCCACAGATACGCAGTATTTT. This gives the protein CSATDYRDPYSTDTQYF.

The rearrangement uses TRBV21-1 and TRBJ2-7. TRBV21-1 has pseudogene status. The CDR3 consists of 15 residues. CDR3 protein: CASSKTGESYYEQYF. The CDR3 DNA is TGTGCCAGCAGCAAAACGGGAGAGTCGTACTACGAGCAGTACTTC.

The chain has TRBV15 and TRBJ2-7, with D possibly being TRBD1 or TRBD2 (6 bases each). This CDR3 contains 15 residues. Trimming left V 3 bases short and J 6 bases short, with 18 bases between. The germline V gene encodes CDR1 LNHNV and CDR2 YYDKDF (reference sequence). The CDR3 is CATSSPPGAGGEQYF. The CDR3, as DNA: TGTGCCACCAGCAGCCCCCCGGGGGCCGGCGGCGAGCAGTACTTC. Drawing the rest from reference TRBV15 and TRBJ2-7, the complete variable domain is DAMVIQNPRYQVTQFGKPVTLSCSQTLNHNVMYWYQQKSSQAPKLLFHYYDKDFNNEADTPDNFQSRRPNTSFCFLDIRSPGLGDTAMYLCATSSPPGAGGEQYFGPGTRLTVT.

This clonotype was seen a handful of times. The chain carries TRBV12-3 or TRBV12-4 and TRBJ1-1; D perhaps matches TRBD1 (5 bases). The CDR3 is 13 amino acids. V was shortened by 6 bases and J by 8 bases, with 16 bases between the two germline ends. This chain's CDR3 is CASRGREPYEAFF. CDR3 nucleotide sequence: TGTGCCAGCAGGGGCAGGGAACCATACGAAGCTTTCTTT.

This clonotype was observed a few times. V and J are TRBV27 and TRBJ1-1, with D tentatively TRBD1 (5 bases). The CDR3 is 13 amino acids. The V and J ends lost 7 bases and 5 bases respectively, with 14 bases between them. Germline V gene sequence: CDR1 MNHEY, CDR2 SMNVEV (reference sequence). CDR3 loop: CASTLGTGTEAFF. Here the CDR3 DNA reads TGTGCCAGCACTCTTGGGACGGGAACTGAAGCTTTCTTT.

This clonotype occurred a few times. The chain couples TRBV7-9 to TRBJ2-3; 8 positions match TRBD2. Germline V CDR1 and CDR2: SEHNR, FQNEAQ (reference sequence). This CDR3 has 16 residues. Trimming took 2 bases from V and 4 from J; bases not matched to a gene: 8. The CDR3 DNA follows: TGTGCCAGCAGCTTACTAGCGGGTACCCTAGCAGATACGCAGTATTTT. As protein: CASSLLAGTLADTQYF.

The chain uses TRBV9 and TRBJ1-2; D is uncertain. The length of the CDR3 is 11 residues. Germline CDR1 reads SGDLS; CDR2 reads YYNGEE. V lost 7 bases and J 7 bases, leaving 11 bases between the germline ends. The CDR3, as DNA: TGTGCCAGCGGACCGTTGAGTGGCTACACCTTC. As protein: CASGPLSGYTF.

This clonotype appeared a few times. V is TRBV5-4 and J is TRBJ1-1; possible D gene TRBD1, 5 bases. The CDR3 consists of 13 residues. The V and J ends lost 3 bases and 8 bases respectively, with 14 bases between them. Germline CDR1 and CDR2: SGHNT and YYREEE (reference sequence). This CDR3 is CASSSVAGLEAFF. The CDR3 nucleotides are TGTGCCAGCAGCTCGGTCGCGGGGCTGGAAGCTTTCTTT.

V is TRBV5-1 and J is TRBJ1-1; a weak D match, TRBD1 (5 bases). Per germline, CDR1 SGHRS and CDR2 YFSETQ. The CDR3 has 15 amino acids. The V and J ends lost 0 bases and 3 bases respectively, with 12 bases between them. The CDR3 DNA follows: TGCGCCAGCAGCTTGGGGCAGGGTGGGGACACTGAAGCTTTCTTT. Its protein product is CASSLGQGGDTEAFF.

This clonotype turned up a few times. The chain uses TRBV5-1 and TRBJ1-1; no clear D. V was cut by 1 base and J by 1 base, with 8 bases left in between. Germline loops: CDR1 SGHRS, CDR2 YFSETQ. This CDR3 contains 14 residues. CDR3 sequence (DNA): TGCGCCAGCAGCTTGACAAACGGGAACACTGAAGCTTTCTTT. Its protein product is CASSLTNGNTEAFF.

This clonotype was observed a few times. The gene calls are TRBV7-6 and TRBJ2-1; possible D gene TRBD2, 6 bases. This CDR3 spans 17 amino acids. Per germline, CDR1 SGHVS and CDR2 FNYEAQ. V was clipped by 1 base and J by 5 bases, with 18 bases between them. CDR3 nucleotide sequence: TGTGCCAGCAGCTTAGAGTTTGCGGGATATAGGGACAATGAGCAGTTCTTC. This gives the protein CASSLEFAGYRDNEQFF.

The chain couples TRBV11-2 to TRBJ1-4; 7 positions match TRBD1. The CDR3 spans 15 residues. The germline V gene has CDR1 SGHAT and CDR2 FQNNGV. Trimming removed 1 base from V and 8 bases from J; junction bases left unmatched: 7. CDR3 nucleotides: TGTGCCAGCAGCTTAGGGACAGGCTCGAAGGAAAAACTGTTTTTT. Residues: CASSLGTGSKEKLFF.

This clonotype was found a few times. This chain joins TRBV29-1 and TRBJ1-1; D is possibly TRBD1 (5 bases). V shed 6 bases and J shed 0 bases, with 14 bases lying between them. Germline values: CDR1 SQVTM, CDR2 ANQGSEA. CDR3 length: 14 amino acids. CDR3 in amino acids: CSVAGGDLNTEAFF. The CDR3 DNA sequence: TGCAGCGTCGCGGGGGGGGATTTGAACACTGAAGCTTTCTTT.

This sequence joins TRBV6-2 or TRBV6-3 and TRBJ2-1; unclear D gene. The CDR3 sequence is 13 residues long. Germline V gene data show CDR1 as MNHEY and CDR2 as SVGEGT. The V end was cut by 11 bases, the J end by 0 bases, with 11 bases between. In DNA, the CDR3 is TGTGCCGGGTCGTCGAGCTCCTACAATGAGCAGTTCTTC. It specifies CAGSSSSYNEQFF.

This clonotype was counted only a few times. The gene calls are TRBV4-3 and TRBJ1-1; D is undetermined. Germline CDR1 LGHNA, CDR2 YSLEER. This CDR3 spans 16 amino acids. Trimming took off 0 bases at V and 8 bases at J, with 19 bases between the two ends. The chain's CDR3 is CASSQELWALDTEAFF. CDR3 DNA: TGCGCCAGCAGCCAAGAACTTTGGGCACTTGATACCGAAGCTTTCTTT.

The sample holds a few counts of this clonotype. V is TRBV6-5 and J is TRBJ1-1, with unresolved D. The CDR3 is 13 amino acids. CDR1 is MNHEY, CDR2 SVGAGI, per germline. V lost 7 bases, J lost 3 bases, and 12 bases lay in between. CDR3 residues: CASTPGRHTEAFF. The CDR3, as DNA: TGTGCCAGCACCCCCGGGCGCCACACTGAAGCTTTCTTT.

This clonotype was observed once. The CDR3 protein is CASSSDSGELFF. The CDR3 DNA reads TGTGCCAGCAGCTCGGACAGCGGGGAGCTGTTTTTT. The chain is built from TRBV11-3 and TRBJ2-2; D is perhaps TRBD1 (6 bases). The CDR3 loop spans 12 amino acids. Germline assignment: CDR1 SGHNT and CDR2 YENEEA. Trimming removed 4 bases from V and 7 bases from J, with 7 bases in between.

This clonotype was seen a handful of times. The rearrangement joins TRBV7-2 to TRBJ2-1; D is ambiguous. Deletions cut 1 base from V and 0 bases from J, with 10 bases between. The CDR3 extends over 16 amino acids. Germline assignment: CDR1 SGHTA and CDR2 FQGNSA. The CDR3 DNA is TGTGCCAGCAGCTTAGAAGCTGTTAGCTCCTACAATGAGCAGTTCTTC. Its protein is CASSLEAVSSYNEQFF.

V and J are TRBV12-3 or TRBV12-4 and TRBJ2-5; 15 bases are a match to TRBD2. CDR3 length: 17 residues. The trim removed 5 bases at V and 5 bases at J, leaving 9 bases unmatched. As DNA, the CDR3 is TGTGCCAGCAGTCTTAGGACTAGCGGGGGGGCGTTGGAGACCCAGTACTTC. Translating gives CASSLRTSGGALETQYF.

The rearrangement links TRBV7-9 to TRBJ1-2; D uncertain. Germline V lookup: CDR1 SEHNR, CDR2 FQNEAQ (reference sequence). The CDR3 is 15 amino acids. With 4 bases removed from V and 7 bases from J, the gap between germline ends came to 19 bases. CDR3 DNA: TGTGCCAGCAGCTCATCGACCGGACCGACGGGTGGCTACACCTTC. This sequence encodes CASSSSTGPTGGYTF.

This clonotype has only a few counts. The chain uses TRBV7-8 and TRBJ2-7; D remains unclear. The CDR3 consists of 14 residues. The ends were cut back, 5 bases at V and 5 bases at J, with 16 bases in the middle. Germline assignment: CDR1 SGHVS and CDR2 FQNEAQ. The CDR3 DNA follows: TGTGCCAGCAGCCTTCGGTCGACGGGTGACGAGCAGTACTTC. Protein: CASSLRSTGDEQYF. Based on the CDR3 plus reference TRBV7-8 and TRBJ2-7, the full variable domain is GAGVSQSPRYKVAKRGQDVALRCDPISGHVSLFWYQQALGQGPEFLTYFQNEAQLDKSGLPSDRFFAERPEGSVSTLKIQRTQQEDSAVYLCASSLRSTGDEQYFGPGTRLTVT.

Only a few counts were recorded for this clonotype. The genes are TRBV6-6 and TRBJ1-5; perhaps TRBD1 as D (6 bases). Germline V gives CDR1 MNHNY, CDR2 SVGAGI (reference sequence). Trimming shortened V by 0 bases and J by 5 bases, and 14 bases separated the two germline ends. There are 16 residues in the CDR3. CDR3 sequence reads: CASSYSISGGDQPQHF. CDR3 coding DNA: TGTGCCAGCAGTTACTCGATATCGGGGGGCGATCAGCCCCAGCATTTT.

This clonotype was seen more than once but under ten times. The chain has TRBV2 and TRBJ2-1, with D possibly matching TRBD2 (5 bases). Per germline, CDR1 SNHLY and CDR2 FYNNEI. Trimming removed 6 bases from V and 0 bases from J, with 12 bases in between. There are 15 residues in the CDR3. CDR3 DNA sequence: TGTGCCAGCAGCCAGACTATTAGCTCCTACAATGAGCAGTTCTTC. Its translation: CASSQTISSYNEQFF.